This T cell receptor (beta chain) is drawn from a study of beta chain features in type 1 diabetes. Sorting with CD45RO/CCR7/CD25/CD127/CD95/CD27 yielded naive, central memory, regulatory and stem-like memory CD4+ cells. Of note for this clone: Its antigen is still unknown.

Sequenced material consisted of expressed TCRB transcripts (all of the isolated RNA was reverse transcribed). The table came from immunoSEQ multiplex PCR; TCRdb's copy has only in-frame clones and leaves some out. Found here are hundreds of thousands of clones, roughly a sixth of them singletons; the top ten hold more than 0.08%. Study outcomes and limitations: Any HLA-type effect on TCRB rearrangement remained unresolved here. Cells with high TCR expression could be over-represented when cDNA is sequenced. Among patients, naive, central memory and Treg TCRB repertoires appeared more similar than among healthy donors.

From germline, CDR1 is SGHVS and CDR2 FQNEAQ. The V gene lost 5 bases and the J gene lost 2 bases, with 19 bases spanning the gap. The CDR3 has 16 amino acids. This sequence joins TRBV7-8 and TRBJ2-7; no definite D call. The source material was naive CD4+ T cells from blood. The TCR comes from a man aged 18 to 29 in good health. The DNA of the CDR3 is TGTGCCAGCAGCCCCGGCCCCCGACACGGTACCTACGAGCAGTACTTC. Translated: CASSPGPRHGTYEQYF.